This T cell receptor beta chain is drawn from a study of T cell responses to AZD1222 COVID-19 vaccine. Germline CDR1 SGDLS, CDR2 YYNGEE. The CDR3 has 16 amino acids. Unmatched junction bases numbered 8, after V lost 4 bases and J lost 6 bases. Sequenced by immunoSEQ multiplex PCR; TCRdb stores in-frame clones only, minus some. The table records 95,000 to 150,000 clones, approximately 90% of them present only once. About this clone itself: Antigen: not known.

Overall study results and limits: At baseline, seropositivity was found in only six or seven AZD1222 recipients. Within unmutated variant regions lay the reported targets of nearly half of spike-specific TCRs. There were mostly white British donors and more females than males, and clonal diversity was possibly underestimated. Spike was spanned by vaccine-associated CD4 TCRs, with dominance at 160-218 and 743-854.

The sequenced sample was peripheral blood, obtained on day 0 of AZD1222 vaccination. The chain is built from TRBV9 and TRBJ2-2; 11 positions agree with TRBD2. This receptor was identified in an adult in good health. As DNA, the CDR3 is TGTGCCAGCAGCTCATCTAGCGGGAGGACATCCGGGGAGCTGTTTTTT. Its protein product is CASSSSSGRTSGELFF.